These 18 T cell receptor beta chains were all obtained from the same sample, sequenced in a study of T cell responses to AZD1222 COVID-19 vaccine. The table came from immunoSEQ multiplex PCR; TCRdb's copy has only in-frame clones and leaves some out. In the table there are more than 95,000 clones, approximately 91% of which are singletons. This specimen was peripheral blood, taken on day 0 of AZD1222 vaccination. The receptors were sampled from an adult in good health.

V and J are TRBV4-2 and TRBJ2-2; D is unclear. The germline V gene encodes CDR1 LGHNA and CDR2 YNFKEQ. This CDR3 is 15 amino acids long. V was clipped by 0 bases and J by 4 bases, with 9 bases between them. The CDR3 DNA follows: TGTGCCAGCAGCCAAGACCGCGTTAGCACCGGGGAGCTGTTTTTT. It encodes CASSQDRVSTGELFF.

V is TRBV6-6 and J is TRBJ2-5; perhaps TRBD2 as D (5 bases). Germline V gives CDR1 MNHNY, CDR2 SVGAGI (reference sequence). The CDR3 length is 14 residues. The germline V and J ends were trimmed by 2 bases and 4 bases, with 11 bases remaining between them. The CDR3 sequence is CASSYPGTPETQYF. The DNA for the CDR3 is TGTGCCAGCAGTTACCCGGGAACTCCAGAGACCCAGTACTTC.

The rearrangement uses TRBV7-9 and TRBJ1-2, with D perhaps matching TRBD1 (5 bases). The CDR3 sequence is 16 residues long. Germline V CDR1 and CDR2: SEHNR, FQNEAQ (reference sequence). V dropped 3 bases and J dropped 2 bases, with 16 bases sitting between them. The DNA for the CDR3 is TGTGCCAGCAGCTTCGCCCAATCCGACAGAAACTATGGCTACACCTTC. It is translated as CASSFAQSDRNYGYTF.

The chain carries TRBV6-6 and TRBJ1-2; D is unclear. The V gene lost 4 bases and the J gene lost 6 bases, with 18 bases spanning the gap. Germline assignment: CDR1 MNHNY and CDR2 SVGAGI (reference sequence). The CDR3 has 15 amino acids. The CDR3 loop is CASSLPLSGRDGYTF. CDR3 sequence (DNA): TGTGCCAGCAGTTTACCCCTGAGCGGGCGTGATGGCTACACCTTC.

This sequence joins TRBV7-2 and TRBJ2-7, with a tentative D call TRBD1 (6 bases). The germline CDR1 and CDR2 sequences are SGHTA and FQGNSA. V was clipped by 1 base and J by 3 bases, with 7 bases between them. The CDR3 sequence is 13 residues long. CDR3 in amino acids: CASSLGDIYEQYF. CDR3 DNA sequence: TGTGCCAGCAGCTTAGGGGACATCTACGAGCAGTACTTC.

The CDR3 bases are TGTGCCAGCAGTTCATCCGCCGCACAAAACTATGGCTACACCTTC. It is translated as CASSSSAAQNYGYTF. The genes are TRBV28 and TRBJ1-2, with D unclear. Germline V gene data show CDR1 as MDHEN and CDR2 as SYDVKM. The CDR3 covers 15 residues. V dropped 4 bases and J dropped 2 bases, with 14 bases sitting between them.

The chain employs TRBV27 and TRBJ2-3; 7 positions agree with TRBD2. The CDR3 is 14 amino acids. The V and J ends lost 11 bases and 3 bases, in that order; junction bases with no gene match: 11. Germline values: CDR1 MNHEY, CDR2 SMNVEV (reference sequence). This CDR3 reads CASGSGLSTDTQYF. The CDR3 DNA follows: TGTGCCTCCGGTAGCGGGTTGTCAACAGATACGCAGTATTTT.

This chain uses TRBV25-1 with TRBJ2-3; TRBD2 agrees at 9 bases. CDR1 and CDR2 from the germline V gene are MGHDK and SYGVNS. This CDR3 contains 16 residues. With 1 base clipped from V and 2 bases from J, the junction kept 4 bases outside the gene matches. The CDR3 sequence is CASSELAGVSTDTQYF. The CDR3 DNA sequence: TGTGCCAGCAGTGAATTAGCGGGAGTGTCCACAGATACGCAGTATTTT.

In its sample, this clone was seen a few times. The J gene is TRBJ1-2, the V gene TRBV4-3, with unresolved D. CDR1 is LGHNA, CDR2 YSLEER, per germline. The CDR3 extends over 15 amino acids. Deletions cut 0 bases from V and 8 bases from J, with 16 bases between. CDR3 DNA: TGCGCCAGCAGCCAAGATGAGACGGTGGGATCCGGCTACACCTTC. Encoded protein: CASSQDETVGSGYTF.

The chain carries TRBV6-5 and TRBJ1-4; no reliable D call. V was pared by 6 bases and J by 5 bases, with 7 bases between. This CDR3 region has 12 residues. CDR1 and CDR2 from the germline V gene are MNHEY and SVGAGI. CDR3 sequence reads: CASRRQNEKLFF. The DNA for the CDR3 is TGTGCCAGCAGGCGACAAAATGAAAAACTGTTTTTT.

The chain carries TRBV5-1 and TRBJ1-1; D ambiguous. The V and J ends lost 2 bases and 3 bases respectively, with 14 bases between them. CDR3 length: 15 amino acids. Germline V gene lookup returns CDR1 SGHRS and CDR2 YFSETQ. The CDR3: CASSFFPGSDTEAFF. CDR3 in DNA: TGCGCCAGCAGCTTCTTTCCGGGCTCGGACACTGAAGCTTTCTTT.

A single count supports this clone. This sequence joins TRBV12-5 and TRBJ1-1; the D gene is possibly TRBD1 (5 bases). CDR1 and CDR2 from the germline V gene are LGHNT and FRNRAP. The V and J ends lost 7 bases and 5 bases respectively, with 17 bases between them. The CDR3 covers 14 residues. The CDR3 here is CASALHVGVTEAFF. The CDR3 DNA follows: TGTGCTAGTGCCCTTCACGTGGGGGTTACTGAAGCTTTCTTT.

This chain joins TRBV11-2 and TRBJ1-6; D not certain. The ends were cut back, 5 bases at V and 2 bases at J, with 13 bases in the middle. CDR3 length equals 16 residues. CDR1 is SGHAT, CDR2 FQNNGV, per germline. CDR3 nucleotide sequence: TGTGCCAGCAGCGTAAACACAGATACCTATAATTCACCCCTCCACTTT. Protein product: CASSVNTDTYNSPLHF.

The chain couples TRBV6-2 or TRBV6-3 to TRBJ2-1, with TRBD2 matching 9 bases. The CDR3 length is 15 residues. Germline V gene sequence: CDR1 MNHEY, CDR2 SVGEGT. Trimming cost V 3 bases and J 5 bases; bases outside gene matches: 5. DNA for the CDR3: TGTGCCAGCAGTTATTATAGCGGGAGCAACAATGAGCAGTTCTTC. It encodes CASSYYSGSNNEQFF.

V and J are TRBV9 and TRBJ2-3; 7 bases map to TRBD2. V lost 0 bases, J lost 1 base, and 2 bases stayed unmatched. The CDR3 is 15 residues long. Germline lookup yields CDR1 SGDLS and CDR2 YYNGEE. The CDR3 DNA reads TGTGCCAGCAGCGTAGGGCTAGCGGGCACAGATACGCAGTATTTT. Translated: CASSVGLAGTDTQYF.

In this sample, this clone turned up once. The chain uses TRBV30 and TRBJ1-5; 7 nucleotides align to TRBD1. The junction had 9 bases not matched to a gene; V was cut back by 6 bases and J by 7 bases. The CDR3 spans 13 residues. Germline lookup yields CDR1 GTSNPN and CDR2 SVGIG (reference sequence). The CDR3 DNA sequence: TGTGCCTGCCAAGAAGGGGGCCGGCAGCCCCAGCATTTT. Translation gives CACQEGGRQPQHF.

This chain links TRBV7-9 with TRBJ1-1, with D hard to call. The CDR3 length is 13 residues. The V gene's germline CDR1 is SEHNR and CDR2 FQNEAQ (reference sequence). The germline V and J ends were trimmed by 4 bases and 6 bases, with 12 bases remaining between them. The CDR3 reads CASSWHGFPEAFF. CDR3 in DNA: TGTGCCAGCAGCTGGCACGGTTTCCCTGAAGCTTTCTTT.

This clone has a single count. CDR3 amino acids: CASSLAPGTSGNEQFF. In DNA form, the CDR3 reads TGCGCCAGCAGCTTGGCCCCCGGGACTAGCGGCAATGAGCAGTTCTTC. This rearrangement joins TRBV5-1 to TRBJ2-1, with 11 bases identical to TRBD2. CDR1 is SGHRS, CDR2 YFSETQ, per germline. The CDR3 is made up of 16 amino acids. Unmatched junction bases numbered 5, after V lost 0 bases and J lost 6 bases. Variable domain in full (rest from reference TRBV5-1 and TRBJ2-1): KAGVTQTPRYLIKTRGQQVTLSCSPISGHRSVSWYQQTPGQGLQFLFEYFSETQRNKGNFPGRFSGRQFSNSRSEMNVSTLELGDSALYLCASSLAPGTSGNEQFFGPGTRLTVL.